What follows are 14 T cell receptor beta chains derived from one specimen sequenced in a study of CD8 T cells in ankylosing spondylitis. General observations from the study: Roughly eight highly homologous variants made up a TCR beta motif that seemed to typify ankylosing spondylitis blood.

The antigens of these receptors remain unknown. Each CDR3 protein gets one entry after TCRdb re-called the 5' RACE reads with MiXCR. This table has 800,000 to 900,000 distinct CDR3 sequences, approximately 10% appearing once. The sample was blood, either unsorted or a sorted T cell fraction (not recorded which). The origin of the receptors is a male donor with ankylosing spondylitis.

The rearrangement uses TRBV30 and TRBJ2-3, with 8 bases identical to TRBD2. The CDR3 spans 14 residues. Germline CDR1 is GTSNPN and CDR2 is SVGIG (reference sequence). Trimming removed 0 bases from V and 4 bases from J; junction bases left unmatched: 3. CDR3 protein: CAWSVKAGADTQYF. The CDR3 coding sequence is TGTGCCTGGAGTGTAAAAGCGGGGGCAGATACGCAGTATTTT.

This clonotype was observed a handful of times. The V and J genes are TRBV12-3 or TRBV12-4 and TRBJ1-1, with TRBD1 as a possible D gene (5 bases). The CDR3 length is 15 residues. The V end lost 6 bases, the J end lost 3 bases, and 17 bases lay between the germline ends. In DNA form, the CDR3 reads TGTGCCAGCAGCCTGACAGCTCGGGGGTACACTGAAGCTTTCTTT. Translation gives CASSLTARGYTEAFF.

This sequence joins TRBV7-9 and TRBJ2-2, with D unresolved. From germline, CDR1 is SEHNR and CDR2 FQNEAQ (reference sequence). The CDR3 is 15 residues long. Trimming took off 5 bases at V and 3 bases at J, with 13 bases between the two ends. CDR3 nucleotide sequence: TGTGCCAGCAGCCCCAACGTCGGATACACCGGGGAGCTGTTTTTT. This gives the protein CASSPNVGYTGELFF.

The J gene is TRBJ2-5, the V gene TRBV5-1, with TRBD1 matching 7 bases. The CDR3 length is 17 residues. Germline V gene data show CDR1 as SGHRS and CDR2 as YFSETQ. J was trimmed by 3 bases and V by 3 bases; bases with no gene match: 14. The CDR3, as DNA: TGCGCCAGCAGCTCCACCGGGACAGCTTTGGGTAAAGAGACCCAGTACTTC. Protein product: CASSSTGTALGKETQYF.

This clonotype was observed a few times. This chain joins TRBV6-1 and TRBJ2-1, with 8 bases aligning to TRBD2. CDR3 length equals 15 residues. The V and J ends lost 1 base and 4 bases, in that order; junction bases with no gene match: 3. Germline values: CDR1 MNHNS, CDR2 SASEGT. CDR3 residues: CASSEGASGYNEQFF. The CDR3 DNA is TGTGCCAGCAGTGAAGGTGCTAGCGGGTACAATGAGCAGTTCTTC.

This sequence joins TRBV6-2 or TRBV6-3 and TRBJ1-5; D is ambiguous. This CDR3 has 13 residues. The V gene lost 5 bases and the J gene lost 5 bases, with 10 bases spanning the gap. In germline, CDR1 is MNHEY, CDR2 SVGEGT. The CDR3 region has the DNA TGTGCCAGCAGTCGGACGGCGGATCAGCCCCAGCATTTT. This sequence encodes CASSRTADQPQHF.

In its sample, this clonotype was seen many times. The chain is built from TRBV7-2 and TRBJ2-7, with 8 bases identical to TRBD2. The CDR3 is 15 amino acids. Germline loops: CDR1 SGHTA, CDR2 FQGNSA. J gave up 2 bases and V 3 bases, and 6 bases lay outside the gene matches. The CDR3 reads CASSLTAGGAYEQYF. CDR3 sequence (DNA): TGTGCCAGCAGCTTGACGGCGGGAGGCGCCTACGAGCAGTACTTC.

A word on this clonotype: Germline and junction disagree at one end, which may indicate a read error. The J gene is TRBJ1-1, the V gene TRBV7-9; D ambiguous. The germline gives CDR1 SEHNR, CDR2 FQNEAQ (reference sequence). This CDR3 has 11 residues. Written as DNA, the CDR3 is TGTGCCAACAGCTTAGCATCTGAAGCTTTCTTT. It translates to CANSLASEAFF.

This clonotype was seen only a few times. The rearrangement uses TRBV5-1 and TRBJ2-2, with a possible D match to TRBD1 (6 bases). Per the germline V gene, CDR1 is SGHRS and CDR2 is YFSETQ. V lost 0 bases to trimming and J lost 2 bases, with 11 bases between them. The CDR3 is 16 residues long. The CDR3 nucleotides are TGCGCCAGCAGCTTGGGAGGGGGTGACAACACCGGGGAGCTGTTTTTT. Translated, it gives CASSLGGGDNTGELFF.

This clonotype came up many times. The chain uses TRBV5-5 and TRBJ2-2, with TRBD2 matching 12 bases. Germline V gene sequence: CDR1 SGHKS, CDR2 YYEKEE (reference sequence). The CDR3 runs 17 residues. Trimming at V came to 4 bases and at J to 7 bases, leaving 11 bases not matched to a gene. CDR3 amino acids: CASSGTSGGPSVGELFF. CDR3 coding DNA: TGTGCCAGCAGCGGAACTAGCGGGGGGCCTTCGGTCGGGGAGCTGTTTTTT.

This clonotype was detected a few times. CDR3: CASSQDSWQGEQETQYF. For the CDR3, the DNA is TGCGCCAGCAGCCAAGATTCGTGGCAGGGGGAACAAGAGACCCAGTACTTC. The chain carries TRBV4-1 and TRBJ2-5; 7 bases align to TRBD1. The CDR3 sequence is 17 residues long. Germline-derived CDR1 and CDR2 are MGHRA and YSYEKL. V shed 0 bases, J shed 2 bases, and the junction held 9 bases outside the gene matches.

The CDR3, as DNA: TGCAGTCCCCGGGACAATATTATCCCTGAAGCTTTCTTT. It is translated as CSPRDNIIPEAFF. J is TRBJ1-1 and V is TRBV20-1, with a tentative D call TRBD1 (6 bases). Between the trimmed V and J ends, which lost 8 bases and 6 bases, there was a span of 19 bases. The CDR3 totals 13 residues. Germline CDR1 and CDR2: DFQATT and SNEGSKA (reference sequence).

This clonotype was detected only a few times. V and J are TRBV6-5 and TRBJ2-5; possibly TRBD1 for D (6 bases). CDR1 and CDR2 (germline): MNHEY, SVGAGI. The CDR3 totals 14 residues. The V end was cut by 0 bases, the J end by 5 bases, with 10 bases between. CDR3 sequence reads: CASSYSGAWETQYF. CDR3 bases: TGTGCCAGCAGTTACTCGGGGGCGTGGGAGACCCAGTACTTC.

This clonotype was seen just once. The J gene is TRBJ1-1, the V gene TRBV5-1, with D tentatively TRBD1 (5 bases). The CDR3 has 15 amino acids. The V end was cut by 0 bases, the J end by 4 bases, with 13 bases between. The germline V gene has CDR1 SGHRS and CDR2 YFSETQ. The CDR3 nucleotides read TGCGCCAGCAGCTTGGTTCAGGATGGGACCACTGAAGCTTTCTTT. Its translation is CASSLVQDGTTEAFF. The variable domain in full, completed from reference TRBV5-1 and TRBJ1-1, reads KAGVTQTPRYLIKTRGQQVTLSCSPISGHRSVSWYQQTPGQGLQFLFEYFSETQRNKGNFPGRFSGRQFSNSRSEMNVSTLELGDSALYLCASSLVQDGTTEAFFGQGTRLTVV.